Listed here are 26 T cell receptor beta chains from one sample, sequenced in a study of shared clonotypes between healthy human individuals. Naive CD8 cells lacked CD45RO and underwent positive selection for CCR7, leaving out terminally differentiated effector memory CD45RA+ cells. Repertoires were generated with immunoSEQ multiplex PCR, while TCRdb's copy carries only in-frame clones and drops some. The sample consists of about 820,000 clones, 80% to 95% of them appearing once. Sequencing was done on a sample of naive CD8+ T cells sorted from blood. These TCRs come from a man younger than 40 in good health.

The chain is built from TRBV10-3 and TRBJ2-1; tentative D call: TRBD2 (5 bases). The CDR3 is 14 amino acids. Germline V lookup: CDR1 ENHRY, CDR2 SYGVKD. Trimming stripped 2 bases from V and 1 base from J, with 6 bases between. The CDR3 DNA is TGTGCCATCAGTGAGGAGGGTTCCTACAATGAGCAGTTCTTC. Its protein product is CAISEEGSYNEQFF.

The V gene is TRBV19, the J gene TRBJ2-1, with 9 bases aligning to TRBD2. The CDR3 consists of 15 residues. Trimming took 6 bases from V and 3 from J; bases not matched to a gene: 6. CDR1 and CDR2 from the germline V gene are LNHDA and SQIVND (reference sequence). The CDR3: CASRPAGGGYNEQFF. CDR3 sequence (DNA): TGTGCCAGTAGACCAGCGGGAGGTGGCTACAATGAGCAGTTCTTC.

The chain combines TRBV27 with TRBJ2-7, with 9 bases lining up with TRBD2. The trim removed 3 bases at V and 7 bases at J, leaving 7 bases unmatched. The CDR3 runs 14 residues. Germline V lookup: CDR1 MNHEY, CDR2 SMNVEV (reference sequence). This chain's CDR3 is CASSFLAGSQEQYF. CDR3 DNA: TGTGCCAGCAGTTTTCTAGCGGGGTCACAAGAGCAGTACTTC.

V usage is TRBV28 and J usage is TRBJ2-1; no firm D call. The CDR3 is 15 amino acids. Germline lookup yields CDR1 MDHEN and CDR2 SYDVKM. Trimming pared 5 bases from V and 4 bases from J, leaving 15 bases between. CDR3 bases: TGTGCCAGCAGTCCTACCGACGACAAGTACAATGAGCAGTTCTTC. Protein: CASSPTDDKYNEQFF.

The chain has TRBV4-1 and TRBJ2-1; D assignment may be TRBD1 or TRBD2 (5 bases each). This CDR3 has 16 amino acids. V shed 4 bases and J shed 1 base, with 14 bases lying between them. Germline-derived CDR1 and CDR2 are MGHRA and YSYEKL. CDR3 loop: CASSPSFGASYNEQFF. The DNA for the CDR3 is TGCGCCAGCAGCCCCTCGTTCGGGGCGTCCTACAATGAGCAGTTCTTC.

For the CDR3, the DNA is TGTGCCTGGTTCACCGGGACTAGCGGGTACGATGAGCAGTTCTTC. Translating it yields CAWFTGTSGYDEQFF. The gene calls are TRBV30 and TRBJ2-1, with 12 bases matching TRBD2. This CDR3 region has 15 residues. Trimming at V came to 5 bases and at J to 8 bases, leaving 10 bases not matched to a gene. Per the germline V gene, CDR1 is GTSNPN and CDR2 is SVGIG (reference sequence).

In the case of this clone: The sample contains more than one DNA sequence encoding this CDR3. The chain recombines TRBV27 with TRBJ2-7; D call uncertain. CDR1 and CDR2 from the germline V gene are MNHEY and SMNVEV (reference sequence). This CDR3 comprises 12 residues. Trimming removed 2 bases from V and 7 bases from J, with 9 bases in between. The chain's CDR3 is CASSLAGREQYF. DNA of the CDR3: TGTGCCAGCAGTTTAGCAGGTCGGGAGCAGTACTTC.

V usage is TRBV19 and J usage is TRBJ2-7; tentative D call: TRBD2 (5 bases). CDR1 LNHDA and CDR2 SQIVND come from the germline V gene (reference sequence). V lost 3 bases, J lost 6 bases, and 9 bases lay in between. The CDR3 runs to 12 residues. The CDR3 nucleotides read TGTGCCAGTAGTATGGGGAGACTCGAGCAGTACTTC. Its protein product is CASSMGRLEQYF.

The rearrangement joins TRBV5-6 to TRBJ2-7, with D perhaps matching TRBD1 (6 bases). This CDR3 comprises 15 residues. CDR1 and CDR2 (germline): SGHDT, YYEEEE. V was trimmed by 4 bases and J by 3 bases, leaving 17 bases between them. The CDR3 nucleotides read TGTGCCAGCAGCCCCCGGGACATGAGTTACTACGAGCAGTACTTC. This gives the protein CASSPRDMSYYEQYF.

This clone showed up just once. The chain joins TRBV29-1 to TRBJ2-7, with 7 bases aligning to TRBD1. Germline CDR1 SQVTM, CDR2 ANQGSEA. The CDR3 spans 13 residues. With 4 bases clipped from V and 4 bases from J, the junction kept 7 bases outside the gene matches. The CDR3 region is CSVVSAGGYEQYF. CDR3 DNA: TGCAGCGTTGTCTCCGCAGGGGGTTACGAGCAGTACTTC.

Written as DNA, the CDR3 is TGTGCCAGCAGTTTAACCTACTCCTACGAGCAGTACTTC. This gives the protein CASSLTYSYEQYF. The genes are TRBV27 and TRBJ2-7; D ambiguous. CDR1 and CDR2 (germline): MNHEY, SMNVEV (reference sequence). The CDR3 is 13 residues long. V was trimmed by 2 bases and J by 0 bases, leaving 5 bases between them.

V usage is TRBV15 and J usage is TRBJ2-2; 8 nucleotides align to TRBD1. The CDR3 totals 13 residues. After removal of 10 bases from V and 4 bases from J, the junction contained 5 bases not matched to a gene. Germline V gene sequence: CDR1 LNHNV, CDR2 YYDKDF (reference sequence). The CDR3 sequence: CAIQGAGTGELFF. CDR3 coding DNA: TGTGCCATTCAGGGGGCAGGCACCGGGGAGCTGTTTTTT.

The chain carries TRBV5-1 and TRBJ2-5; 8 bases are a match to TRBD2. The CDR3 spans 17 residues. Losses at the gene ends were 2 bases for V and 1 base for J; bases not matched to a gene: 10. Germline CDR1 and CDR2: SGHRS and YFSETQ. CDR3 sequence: CASSFSVSGTLQETQYF. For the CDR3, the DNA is TGCGCCAGCAGCTTCAGTGTTAGCGGGACGCTCCAAGAGACCCAGTACTTC.

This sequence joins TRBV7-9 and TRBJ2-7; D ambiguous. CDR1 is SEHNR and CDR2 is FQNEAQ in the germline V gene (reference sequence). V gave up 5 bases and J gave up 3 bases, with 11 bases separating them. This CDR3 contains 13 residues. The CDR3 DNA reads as TGTGCCAGCAGCCAACCGCTCAGCTACGAGCAGTACTTC. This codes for CASSQPLSYEQYF.

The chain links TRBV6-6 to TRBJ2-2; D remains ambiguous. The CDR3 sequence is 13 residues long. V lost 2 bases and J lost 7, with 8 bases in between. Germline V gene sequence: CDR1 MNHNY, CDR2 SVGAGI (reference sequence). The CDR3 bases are TGTGCCAGCAGTTACAGGGTCGACGGGGAGCTGTTTTTT. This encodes CASSYRVDGELFF.

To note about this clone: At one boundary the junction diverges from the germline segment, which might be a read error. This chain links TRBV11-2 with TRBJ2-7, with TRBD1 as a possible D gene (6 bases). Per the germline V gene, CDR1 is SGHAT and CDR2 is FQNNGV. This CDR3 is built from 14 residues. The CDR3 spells CASSLDSGGREQYF. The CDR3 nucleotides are TGTGCCAGCAGCCTAGACTCTGGGGGCCGTGAGCAGTACTTC.

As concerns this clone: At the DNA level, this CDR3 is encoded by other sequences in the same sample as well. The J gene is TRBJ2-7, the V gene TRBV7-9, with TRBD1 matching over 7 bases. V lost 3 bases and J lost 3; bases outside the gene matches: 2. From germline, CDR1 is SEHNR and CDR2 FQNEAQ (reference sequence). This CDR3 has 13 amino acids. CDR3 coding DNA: TGTGCCAGCAGCTTCGGGACAGACTACGAGCAGTACTTC. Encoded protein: CASSFGTDYEQYF.

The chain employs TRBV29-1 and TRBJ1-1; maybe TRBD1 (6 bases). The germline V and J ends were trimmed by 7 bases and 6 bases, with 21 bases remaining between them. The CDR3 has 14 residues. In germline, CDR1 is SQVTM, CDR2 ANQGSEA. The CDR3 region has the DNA TGCAGCGGATACAGACTGGGGGCTCACGCTGAAGCTTTCTTT. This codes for CSGYRLGAHAEAFF.

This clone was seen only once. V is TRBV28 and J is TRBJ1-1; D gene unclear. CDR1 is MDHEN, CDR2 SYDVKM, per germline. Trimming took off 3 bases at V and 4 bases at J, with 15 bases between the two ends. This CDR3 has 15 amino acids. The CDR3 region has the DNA TGTGCCAGCAGTTTCGGGGAAATTAGTGGCACTGAAGCTTTCTTT. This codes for CASSFGEISGTEAFF.

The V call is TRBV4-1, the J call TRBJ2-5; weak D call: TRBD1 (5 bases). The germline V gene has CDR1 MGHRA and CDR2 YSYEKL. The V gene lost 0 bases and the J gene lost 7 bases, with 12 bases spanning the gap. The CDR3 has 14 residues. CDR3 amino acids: CASSQDQGFWTQYF. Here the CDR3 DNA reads TGCGCCAGCAGCCAAGACCAGGGCTTCTGGACCCAGTACTTC.

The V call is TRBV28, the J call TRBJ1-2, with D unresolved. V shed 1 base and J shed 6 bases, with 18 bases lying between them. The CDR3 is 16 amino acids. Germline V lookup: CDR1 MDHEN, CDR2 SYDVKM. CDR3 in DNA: TGTGCCAGCAGTTTATCGAGGGAGGTGATTCTCGATGGCTACACCTTC. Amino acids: CASSLSREVILDGYTF.

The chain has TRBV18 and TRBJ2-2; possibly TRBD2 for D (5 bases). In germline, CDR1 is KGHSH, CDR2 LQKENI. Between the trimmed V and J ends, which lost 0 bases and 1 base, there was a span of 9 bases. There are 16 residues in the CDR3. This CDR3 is CASSPPEGLNTGELFF. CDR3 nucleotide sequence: TGTGCCAGCTCACCACCTGAGGGATTGAACACCGGGGAGCTGTTTTTT.

The CDR3 DNA sequence: TGCGCCAGCAGCTTGCATAGGCCACTAGCGGGAGGGCCGATAGAATACAATGAGCAGTTCTTC. It codes for CASSLHRPLAGGPIEYNEQFF. The rearrangement uses TRBV5-1 and TRBJ2-1; 13 positions agree with TRBD2. CDR3 length: 21 residues. In germline, CDR1 is SGHRS, CDR2 YFSETQ. V lost 1 base, J lost 4 bases, and 17 bases stayed unmatched.

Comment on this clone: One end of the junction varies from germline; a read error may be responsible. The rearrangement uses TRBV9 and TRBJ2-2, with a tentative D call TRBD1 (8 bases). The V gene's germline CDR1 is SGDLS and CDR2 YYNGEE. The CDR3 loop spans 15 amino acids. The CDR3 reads CASSPGGGSAGELLF. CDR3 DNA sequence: TGTGCCAGCAGCCCAGGGGGCGGGAGTGCCGGGGAGCTGCTTTTT.

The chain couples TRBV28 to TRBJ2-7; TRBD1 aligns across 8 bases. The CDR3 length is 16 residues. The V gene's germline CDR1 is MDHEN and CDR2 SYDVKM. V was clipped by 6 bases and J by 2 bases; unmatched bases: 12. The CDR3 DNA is TGTGCCAGCAGAAAAGTTCAGGGGGCCTACCCCTACGAGCAGTACTTC. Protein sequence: CASRKVQGAYPYEQYF. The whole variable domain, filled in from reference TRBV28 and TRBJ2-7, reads DVKVTQSSRYLVKRTGEKVFLECVQDMDHENMFWYRQDPGLGLRLIYFSYDVKMKEKGDIPEGYSVSREKKERFSLILESASTNQTSMYLCASRKVQGAYPYEQYFGPGTRLTVT.

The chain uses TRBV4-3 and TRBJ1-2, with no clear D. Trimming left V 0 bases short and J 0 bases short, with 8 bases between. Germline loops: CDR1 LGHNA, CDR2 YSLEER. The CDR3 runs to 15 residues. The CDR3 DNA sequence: TGCGCCAGCAGCCAAGAAGGGCAGCCTAACTATGGCTACACCTTC. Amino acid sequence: CASSQEGQPNYGYTF.